Following are 19 T cell receptor beta chains from one sample sequenced in a study of Ad26.COV2.S vaccination and SARS-CoV-2 variants. Treatment described: around 19 received Ad26.COV2.S at low or high dose, single or two shots; about 5 received placebo; per-sample allocation not given. The study sampled participants on day 63 after the first vaccine or placebo injection. The assay was immunoSEQ multiplex PCR, and TCRdb's table has in-frame clones only and misses some. The profile shows roughly 320,000 clones, around 86% of them singletons. The specimen comprised peripheral blood, sampled in a trial of Ad26.COV2.S vaccine versus placebo. The source is a person between 18 and 65 years old who received the Ad26.COV2.S COVID-19 vaccine or a placebo.

The chain combines TRBV6-5 with TRBJ1-5; no clear D gene. Germline loops: CDR1 MNHEY, CDR2 SVGAGI. V was clipped by 0 bases and J by 0 bases, with 6 bases between them. This CDR3 is built from 15 residues. The CDR3 DNA reads as TGTGCCAGCAGTTACTCAGTGTATAGCAATCAGCCCCAGCATTTT. Its protein is CASSYSVYSNQPQHF.

J is TRBJ2-5 and V is TRBV18; 14 bases agree with TRBD2. The V gene end was trimmed by 5 bases and the J gene end by 3 bases; junction bases not matched to a gene: 5. The CDR3 has 16 residues. CDR1 KGHSH and CDR2 LQKENI come from the germline V gene. CDR3 nucleotides: TGTGCCAGCTCAGCAGGACTAGCGGGGGGCAAAGAGACCCAGTACTTC. Translated: CASSAGLAGGKETQYF.

V usage is TRBV4-3 and J usage is TRBJ2-7; possible D gene TRBD1, 6 bases. Germline V CDR1 and CDR2: LGHNA, YSLEER. Trimming cost V 1 base and J 0 bases, with 10 bases left between them. The CDR3 length is 15 residues. In nucleotides, the CDR3 is TGCGCCAGCAGCCAAGCGGACAGTTCCTCCTACGAGCAGTACTTC. Translation: CASSQADSSSYEQYF.

The V and J genes are TRBV4-3 and TRBJ1-5, with D unresolved. The germline V gene encodes CDR1 LGHNA and CDR2 YSLEER. V was pared by 3 bases and J by 7 bases, with 10 bases between. CDR3 size: 13 residues. The chain's CDR3 is CASSQGIGQPQHF. The CDR3 DNA follows: TGCGCCAGCAGCCAGGGAATCGGGCAGCCCCAGCATTTT.

This chain links TRBV4-2 with TRBJ2-4; 8 bases align to TRBD1. CDR1 LGHNA and CDR2 YNFKEQ come from the germline V gene. V was pared by 1 base and J by 3 bases, with 8 bases of the junction left unmatched. The CDR3 is 17 amino acids. This chain's CDR3 is CASSQAGQGIGKNIQYF. The CDR3 DNA reads TGTGCCAGCAGCCAAGCTGGACAGGGTATCGGCAAAAACATTCAGTACTTC.

The chain is built from TRBV4-1 and TRBJ1-2; 12 nucleotides match TRBD1. CDR3 size: 15 residues. J was trimmed by 7 bases and V by 1 base; bases with no gene match: 4. Germline V gives CDR1 MGHRA, CDR2 YSYEKL. CDR3 sequence (DNA): TGCGCCAGCAGCCAAGTGGGGGACAGGGGGCCTGGCTACACCTTC. It translates to CASSQVGDRGPGYTF.

This clone was seen a single time. V is TRBV10-3 and J is TRBJ2-3; TRBD2 matches at 9 bases. This CDR3 has 14 residues. With V trimmed by 10 bases and J by 4 bases, 9 bases remained unmatched. Germline assignment: CDR1 ENHRY and CDR2 SYGVKD. CDR3 DNA: TGTGCCACTAGCGCTAGCGGGGACCCAGATACGCAGTATTTT. It is translated as CATSASGDPDTQYF.

The J gene is TRBJ1-4, the V gene TRBV7-8, with a possible D match to TRBD1 (5 bases). V lost 1 base and J 8 bases, leaving 11 bases between the germline ends. The CDR3 has 14 amino acids. Germline CDR1 SGHVS, CDR2 FQNEAQ. The CDR3 DNA sequence: TGTGCCAGCAGCTTAGGCAGGGTTAGGGAAAAACTGTTTTTT. This encodes CASSLGRVREKLFF. The full variable domain, with the rest looked up from reference TRBV7-8 and TRBJ1-4, is GAGVSQSPRYKVAKRGQDVALRCDPISGHVSLFWYQQALGQGPEFLTYFQNEAQLDKSGLPSDRFFAERPEGSVSTLKIQRTQQEDSAVYLCASSLGRVREKLFFGSGTQLSVL.

This clone was observed a handful of times. The CDR3 sequence: CASSQALREAQPQHF. The CDR3 nucleotides are TGCGCCAGCAGCCAAGCCCTCAGGGAGGCTCAGCCCCAGCATTTT. The genes are TRBV4-1 and TRBJ1-5; tentative D call: TRBD1 (5 bases). This CDR3 is built from 15 residues. V was trimmed by 1 base and J by 6 bases, leaving 13 bases between them. From germline, CDR1 is MGHRA and CDR2 YSYEKL.

CDR3 sequence (DNA): TGTGCCAGCAAGAATCGGGGGTCGGTTGGCTACACCTTC. Amino acids: CASKNRGSVGYTF. The rearrangement uses TRBV7-8 and TRBJ1-2, with a tentative D call TRBD1 (5 bases). V was clipped by 7 bases and J by 7 bases, with 16 bases between them. CDR1 SGHVS and CDR2 FQNEAQ come from the germline V gene. CDR3 length: 13 residues.

This chain links TRBV5-4 with TRBJ1-1; unclear D gene. V lost 4 bases and J lost 0, with 10 bases in between. The length of the CDR3 is 14 residues. CDR1 is SGHNT and CDR2 is YYREEE in the germline V gene (reference sequence). In DNA, the CDR3 is TGTGCCAGCAGCCCCGCCGAGGTGAACACTGAAGCTTTCTTT. It translates to CASSPAEVNTEAFF.

The chain is built from TRBV21-1 and TRBJ2-1; the DNA was not used to check the table's D call, TRBD1. TRBV21-1 is deemed a pseudogene. The CDR3 is made up of 17 amino acids. The CDR3 is CASSKAEHRGGYNEQFF. CDR3 nucleotides: TGTGCCAGCAGCAAAGCGGAGCACAGGGGTGGGTACAATGAGCAGTTCTTC.

The rearrangement uses TRBV19 and TRBJ1-1; no clear D gene. The CDR3 length is 13 residues. Germline assignment: CDR1 LNHDA and CDR2 SQIVND (reference sequence). V dropped 3 bases and J dropped 0 bases, with 5 bases sitting between them. This chain's CDR3 is CASSMNMNTEAFF. CDR3 in DNA: TGTGCCAGTAGTATGAACATGAACACTGAAGCTTTCTTT. Using reference TRBV19 and TRBJ1-1 for the parts outside the CDR3, the full variable domain is DGGITQSPKYLFRKEGQNVTLSCEQNLNHDAMYWYRQDPGQGLRLIYYSQIVNDFQKGDIAEGYSVSREKKESFPLTVTSAQKNPTAFYLCASSMNMNTEAFFGQGTRLTVV.

The V gene is TRBV10-1, the J gene TRBJ2-5; 7 nucleotides line up with TRBD1. The CDR3 length is 15 residues. Germline V CDR1 and CDR2: WNHNN, SYGVQD (reference sequence). After removal of 7 bases from V and 2 bases from J, the junction contained 10 bases not matched to a gene. CDR3 nucleotide sequence: TGCGCCAGCATCGGACAGGCAGGAGTACAAGAGACCCAGTACTTC. Amino acids: CASIGQAGVQETQYF.

This clone was counted a single time. This chain uses TRBV6-5 with TRBJ2-1, with 8 positions matching TRBD1. Germline CDR1 MNHEY, CDR2 SVGAGI. The CDR3 has 14 amino acids. V was pared by 2 bases and J by 11 bases, with 8 bases of the junction left unmatched. CDR3 sequence: CASSYEDRDSQQFF. The CDR3 nucleotides are TGTGCCAGCAGTTACGAGGACAGGGACTCCCAGCAGTTCTTC.

This sequence joins TRBV24-1 and TRBJ2-3; D is uncertain. Germline values: CDR1 KGHDR, CDR2 SFDVKD. V lost 6 bases to trimming and J lost 4 bases, with 7 bases between them. There are 12 residues in the CDR3. The CDR3 bases are TGTGCCACCAGTCCAGGATCAGATACGCAGTATTTT. Translated, it gives CATSPGSDTQYF.

This chain links TRBV6-5 with TRBJ2-7; TRBD1 aligns across 7 bases. This CDR3 is 13 amino acids long. After removal of 6 bases from V and 3 bases from J, the junction contained 5 bases not matched to a gene. Germline V gene sequence: CDR1 MNHEY, CDR2 SVGAGI. The chain's CDR3 is CASRQGQHYEQYF. CDR3 coding DNA: TGTGCCAGCAGGCAGGGACAGCACTACGAGCAGTACTTC.

This clone appeared a few times. This CDR3 is also generated by other DNA sequences in the sample. The rearrangement links TRBV7-9 to TRBJ2-3; D call uncertain. Trimming pared 1 base from V and 5 bases from J, leaving 4 bases between. The V gene's germline CDR1 is SEHNR and CDR2 FQNEAQ (reference sequence). This CDR3 region has 12 residues. Here the CDR3 DNA reads TGTGCCAGCAGCTTAGGCCGAGATACGCAGTATTTT. This sequence encodes CASSLGRDTQYF.

This chain joins TRBV11-2 and TRBJ2-5; TRBD1 is a possible D gene (6 bases). Trimming shortened V by 2 bases and J by 2 bases, and 9 bases separated the two germline ends. The CDR3 is 14 residues long. Germline V gives CDR1 SGHAT, CDR2 FQNNGV. CDR3: CASSLYQGQETQYF. The CDR3 coding sequence is TGTGCCAGCAGCTTATACCAGGGGCAAGAGACCCAGTACTTC. The whole variable domain, filled in from reference TRBV11-2 and TRBJ2-5, reads EAGVAQSPRYKIIEKRQSVAFWCNPISGHATLYWYQQILGQGPKLLIQFQNNGVVDDSQLPKDRFSAERLKGVDSTLKIQPAKLEDSAVYLCASSLYQGQETQYFGPGTRLLVL.